This T cell receptor beta chain stems from a study of blood T cell repertoires in COVID-19. In the study overall: T cells, B-cell-depleted T cells, or PBMCs supplied cDNA or gDNA.

The CDR3 is 15 amino acids. Germline V gives CDR1 SEHNR, CDR2 FQNEAQ (reference sequence). V trimming: 0 bases; J trimming: 7 bases; junction bases outside the gene matches: 4. The table came from immunoSEQ multiplex PCR; TCRdb's copy has only in-frame clones and leaves some out. This table holds 180,000 or so clones, more than 70% found once. The origin of this receptor is a man aged 35-49 years who had recovered from COVID-19. The chain has TRBV7-9 and TRBJ2-1, with 9 bases lining up with TRBD2. The sample consisted of PBMCs or T cells enriched from blood (not recorded which). The CDR3 bases are TGTGCCAGCAGCTTAGCAAGCGGGAGGTTAAATGAGCAGTTCTTC. Its protein is CASSLASGRLNEQFF.